Below, 27 T cell receptor beta chains from the same sample are listed, as sequenced in a study of cytomegalovirus exposure and HLA in healthy donors. Assay: immunoSEQ multiplex PCR; the TCRdb copy retains only in-frame clones and omits some. The table lists 100,000 to 150,000 clones, about 89% of them singletons. The specimen was PBMCs. Receptors originate from a woman aged 18-29 years in good health and CMV-seronegative.

This chain joins TRBV2 and TRBJ1-5; 9 bases match TRBD1. This CDR3 region has 13 residues. V lost 8 bases and J lost 4; bases outside the gene matches: 3. In germline, CDR1 is SNHLY, CDR2 FYNNEI. CDR3 coding DNA: TGTGCCAGCGGGACAGGGATGAATCAGCCCCAGCATTTT. Translating it yields CASGTGMNQPQHF.

Here the CDR3 reads CASSPSGEGSNQPQHF. CDR3 in DNA: TGTGCCAGCAGCCCTTCCGGGGAAGGGAGCAATCAGCCCCAGCATTTT. This sequence joins TRBV5-6 and TRBJ1-5; D remains unclear. V was trimmed by 4 bases and J by 1 base, leaving 15 bases between them. This CDR3 comprises 16 residues. Germline lookup yields CDR1 SGHDT and CDR2 YYEEEE.

This chain links TRBV5-1 with TRBJ2-5, with TRBD2 matching over 14 bases. CDR1 is SGHRS, CDR2 YFSETQ, per germline. The length of the CDR3 is 16 residues. The V segment lost 3 bases and the J segment 5 bases; nucleotides outside the gene matches: 6. The CDR3 nucleotides read TGCGCCAGCAGCTCTGGGACTAGCGGGAGTGCTGAGACCCAGTACTTC. This gives the protein CASSSGTSGSAETQYF.

This clone was seen a single time. The genes are TRBV4-1 and TRBJ2-7; 7 bases are shared with TRBD1. This CDR3 has 17 amino acids. V lost 1 base and J lost 2; bases outside the gene matches: 11. CDR1 and CDR2 from the germline V gene are MGHRA and YSYEKL. The CDR3 spells CASSQAPGTDIPYEQYF. DNA for the CDR3: TGCGCCAGCAGCCAAGCGCCCGGGACAGACATACCCTACGAGCAGTACTTC.

This sequence joins TRBV28 and TRBJ1-4; no clear D. Per the germline V gene, CDR1 is MDHEN and CDR2 is SYDVKM. CDR3 length: 15 residues. V lost 3 bases and J lost 7, with 15 bases in between. The CDR3 protein is CASSFGIGRSEKLFF. In nucleotides, the CDR3 is TGTGCCAGCAGTTTTGGGATAGGGAGAAGTGAAAAACTGTTTTTT.

The rearrangement links TRBV9 to TRBJ2-5; TRBD2 aligns across 9 bases. In germline, CDR1 is SGDLS, CDR2 YYNGEE. The V segment lost 0 bases and the J segment 6 bases; nucleotides outside the gene matches: 9. The CDR3 has 16 amino acids. The CDR3: CASSVVPLAGTKTQYF. DNA for the CDR3: TGTGCCAGCAGCGTAGTCCCCCTAGCGGGAACGAAGACCCAGTACTTC.

The rearrangement links TRBV5-6 to TRBJ2-3, with unresolved D. This CDR3 contains 12 residues. From germline, CDR1 is SGHDT and CDR2 YYEEEE. V lost 0 bases, J lost 6 bases, and 5 bases lay in between. CDR3 nucleotide sequence: TGTGCCAGCAGCTTGGGTCGGGATACGCAGTATTTT. It yields the protein CASSLGRDTQYF.

V usage is TRBV5-1 and J usage is TRBJ1-1, with 7 bases identical to TRBD1. The CDR3 covers 15 residues. V shed 7 bases and J 3 bases; nucleotides not matched to a gene: 12. Looked up from germline, CDR1 is SGHRS and CDR2 is YFSETQ. CDR3 DNA sequence: TGCGCCAGCGCCGTTCAGGGCAGGGGGGACACTGAAGCTTTCTTT. It yields the protein CASAVQGRGDTEAFF.

This chain connects TRBV4-2 to TRBJ2-7; 9 nucleotides match TRBD2. The CDR3 is made up of 17 amino acids. CDR1 is LGHNA, CDR2 YNFKEQ, per germline. J lost 5 bases, V lost 2 bases, and 13 bases had no gene match. Here the CDR3 DNA reads TGTGCCAGCAGCCAACTCATCGTTAGCGGGAGCGGCGACGAGCAGTACTTC. It yields the protein CASSQLIVSGSGDEQYF.

The gene calls are TRBV6-6 and TRBJ1-1, with D unclear. The germline V gene has CDR1 MNHNY and CDR2 SVGAGI (reference sequence). Trimming pared 2 bases from V and 3 bases from J, leaving 7 bases between. This CDR3 contains 13 residues. CDR3 loop: CASSYREDTEAFF. CDR3 nucleotides: TGTGCCAGCAGTTACAGGGAGGACACTGAAGCTTTCTTT.

This clone showed up just a few times. This rearrangement joins TRBV6-1 to TRBJ1-1; 8 positions agree with TRBD1. CDR1 is MNHNS and CDR2 is SASEGT in the germline V gene. The CDR3 has 13 amino acids. J lost 4 bases, V lost 3 bases, and 1 base had no gene match. CDR3 sequence reads: CASSDTGGTEAFF. The CDR3 region has the DNA TGTGCCAGCAGTGATACAGGGGGCACTGAAGCTTTCTTT.

In DNA, the CDR3 is TGTGCCAGCAGCTTAGCGGGGCCAGCAACTAATGAAAAACTGTTTTTT. The encoded protein is CASSLAGPATNEKLFF. The chain has TRBV7-2 and TRBJ1-4; D perhaps matches TRBD1 (5 bases). The CDR3 sequence is 16 residues long. Germline V gives CDR1 SGHTA, CDR2 FQGNSA. V lost 0 bases to trimming and J lost 0 bases, with 8 bases between them.

This sequence joins TRBV7-9 and TRBJ2-1, with D unclear. The V and J ends lost 0 bases and 3 bases respectively, with 12 bases between them. The CDR3 extends over 16 amino acids. The V gene's germline CDR1 is SEHNR and CDR2 FQNEAQ (reference sequence). CDR3 sequence reads: CASSLASREVYNEQFF. DNA for the CDR3: TGTGCCAGCAGCTTAGCTTCTCGTGAGGTCTACAATGAGCAGTTCTTC.

This sequence joins TRBV6-5 and TRBJ1-1; 9 nucleotides match TRBD1. The ends lost 5 bases at V and 5 bases at J; junction bases unmatched: 6. This CDR3 region has 14 residues. CDR1 and CDR2 (germline): MNHEY, SVGAGI. CDR3 coding DNA: TGTGCCAGCAGTGTAACAGGGGGCGTTACTGAAGCTTTCTTT. This encodes CASSVTGGVTEAFF.

The rearrangement links TRBV15 to TRBJ2-2; tentatively, D is TRBD2 (6 bases). The CDR3 covers 18 residues. Germline CDR1 reads LNHNV; CDR2 reads YYDKDF (reference sequence). V was clipped by 0 bases and J by 2 bases, with 16 bases between them. The CDR3 region has the DNA TGTGCCACCAGCAGAGATGAGTTCGGGAGCCTTAACACCGGGGAGCTGTTTTTT. Protein: CATSRDEFGSLNTGELFF.

The DNA of the CDR3 is TGTGCCAGCAGCCCTATCGTGCCCCCTAGTACCTCCTACGAGCAGTACTTC. The encoded protein is CASSPIVPPSTSYEQYF. The V gene is TRBV7-9, the J gene TRBJ2-7, with D hard to call. V was cut by 5 bases and J by 0 bases, with 20 bases left in between. The CDR3 length is 17 residues. Germline-derived CDR1 and CDR2 are SEHNR and FQNEAQ (reference sequence). Drawing the rest from reference TRBV7-9 and TRBJ2-7, the complete variable domain is DTGVSQNPRHKITKRGQNVTFRCDPISEHNRLYWYRQTLGQGPEFLTYFQNEAQLEKSRLLSDRFSAERPKGSFSTLEIQRTEQGDSAMYLCASSPIVPPSTSYEQYFGPGTRLTVT.

The rearrangement uses TRBV4-1 and TRBJ2-3, with TRBD2 as a possible D gene (6 bases). This CDR3 is built from 17 residues. The V gene lost 1 base and the J gene lost 4 bases, with 18 bases spanning the gap. CDR1 and CDR2 from the germline V gene are MGHRA and YSYEKL. For the CDR3, the DNA is TGCGCCAGCAGCCAAGGCCCAATCGGGGGAGGAGCAGATACGCAGTATTTT. It encodes CASSQGPIGGGADTQYF.

The J gene is TRBJ1-2, the V gene TRBV4-1, with D perhaps matching TRBD1 (6 bases). CDR3 size: 14 residues. V gave up 1 base and J gave up 4 bases, with 10 bases separating them. The germline V gene encodes CDR1 MGHRA and CDR2 YSYEKL. CDR3 sequence (DNA): TGCGCCAGCAGCCAAGTCGTGGACAGCTATGGCTACACCTTC. This translates into CASSQVVDSYGYTF.

The rearrangement links TRBV2 to TRBJ1-5, with D possibly matching TRBD1 (5 bases). This CDR3 has 15 amino acids. Germline CDR1 SNHLY, CDR2 FYNNEI. V was cut by 6 bases and J by 3 bases, with 15 bases left in between. CDR3 DNA sequence: TGTGCCAGCAGGCCGGGGGGATCCGACAATCAGCCCCAGCATTTT. Encoded protein: CASRPGGSDNQPQHF. The whole variable domain, remainder taken from reference TRBV2 and TRBJ1-5, is EPEVTQTPSHQVTQMGQEVILRCVPISNHLYFYWYRQILGQKVEFLVSFYNNEISEKSEIFDDQFSVERPDGSNFTLKIRSTKLEDSAMYFCASRPGGSDNQPQHFGDGTRLSIL.

The rearrangement links TRBV5-1 to TRBJ1-1; TRBD1 might be the D (5 bases). The V end was cut by 2 bases, the J end by 6 bases, with 11 bases between. This CDR3 is 13 amino acids long. CDR1 and CDR2 from the germline V gene are SGHRS and YFSETQ. CDR3 sequence (DNA): TGCGCCAGCAGCTTTCAGGGCGGCTCTGAAGCTTTCTTT. Translating it yields CASSFQGGSEAFF. The full variable domain, in which reference TRBV5-1 and TRBJ1-1 provide the parts outside the CDR3, is KAGVTQTPRYLIKTRGQQVTLSCSPISGHRSVSWYQQTPGQGLQFLFEYFSETQRNKGNFPGRFSGRQFSNSRSEMNVSTLELGDSALYLCASSFQGGSEAFFGQGTRLTVV.

V gene TRBV14 combines with J gene TRBJ2-7, with TRBD1 as a possible D gene (6 bases). Germline V gene lookup returns CDR1 SGHDN and CDR2 FVKESK. There are 13 residues in the CDR3. V was pared by 5 bases and J by 5 bases, with 13 bases between. The CDR3 coding sequence is TGTGCCAGCAGCGTCAGGGGAAGCGACGAGCAGTACTTC. Translated, it gives CASSVRGSDEQYF.

This chain connects TRBV15 to TRBJ1-4; the match to TRBD1 covers 7 bases. Germline trimming cut 0 bases from V and 3 bases from J; bases unmatched to any gene: 1. The CDR3 totals 15 residues. Per germline, CDR1 LNHNV and CDR2 YYDKDF (reference sequence). The CDR3 bases are TGTGCCACCAGCAGAGATCAGGGGGCTAATGAAAAACTGTTTTTT. Encoded protein: CATSRDQGANEKLFF.

This clone occurred a few times. The chain's CDR3 is CASSKAGDGTDTQYF. CDR3 coding DNA: TGTGCCAGCAGCAAAGCGGGAGATGGCACAGATACGCAGTATTTT. The chain employs TRBV21-1 and TRBJ2-3; TRBD2, as called in the table, went unchecked against the DNA. TRBV21-1 represents a pseudogene. The CDR3 has 15 amino acids.

The V and J genes are TRBV7-9 and TRBJ1-2, with D possibly matching TRBD1 (5 bases). The germline gives CDR1 SEHNR, CDR2 FQNEAQ (reference sequence). The V end lost 4 bases, the J end lost 4 bases, and 7 bases lay between the germline ends. The CDR3 contains 12 residues. The CDR3 region has the DNA TGTGCCAGCAGCTCAGGGATCTATGGCTACACCTTC. Translation: CASSSGIYGYTF.

V usage is TRBV5-6 and J usage is TRBJ2-7; D gene unclear. V lost 4 bases, J lost 4 bases, and 12 bases lay in between. Germline V gives CDR1 SGHDT, CDR2 YYEEEE. The CDR3 totals 13 residues. The CDR3 region is CASSVKAGYEQYF. The CDR3 coding sequence is TGTGCCAGCAGCGTGAAGGCAGGATACGAGCAGTACTTC.

V is TRBV5-1 and J is TRBJ2-1; 10 bases align to TRBD2. V was clipped by 3 bases and J by 6 bases; unmatched bases: 9. Germline V gene lookup returns CDR1 SGHRS and CDR2 YFSETQ. CDR3 length: 16 amino acids. This CDR3 is CASSSHSGRPPNEQFF. The CDR3 DNA reads TGCGCCAGCAGCTCCCATAGCGGGAGGCCCCCCAATGAGCAGTTCTTC.

This chain connects TRBV9 to TRBJ1-1; TRBD1 might be the D (5 bases). The CDR3 covers 14 residues. Between the trimmed V and J ends, which lost 4 bases and 1 base, there was a span of 11 bases. The germline gives CDR1 SGDLS, CDR2 YYNGEE. The CDR3 loop is CASSPRQTNTEAFF. CDR3 nucleotides: TGTGCCAGCAGCCCTAGACAGACGAACACTGAAGCTTTCTTT.